A single sample is the source of the 10 T cell receptor beta chains below, sequenced in a study of T cells in localized non-small cell lung cancer. Generated by immunoSEQ multiplex PCR, the TCRdb table keeps only in-frame clones and is missing some. The table lists around 94,000 clones, roughly 86% of them singletons. The starting material was peripheral blood, obtained before any cancer treatment. The receptors were gathered from a man between 40 and 70 years old with stage I squamous cell lung carcinoma.

The rearrangement uses TRBV9 and TRBJ2-5; 8 positions match TRBD2. The CDR3 is 17 residues long. V shed 3 bases, J shed 2 bases, and the junction held 12 bases outside the gene matches. Germline V gene data show CDR1 as SGDLS and CDR2 as YYNGEE. The CDR3 DNA is TGTGCCAGCAGCGCAGGGAGCGGGGGCAGAACTCAAGAGACCCAGTACTTC. This translates into CASSAGSGGRTQETQYF. Variable domain in full (rest from reference TRBV9 and TRBJ2-5): DSGVTQTPKHLITATGQRVTLRCSPRSGDLSVYWYQQSLDQGLQFLIQYYNGEERAKGNILERFSAQQFPDLHSELNLSSLELGDSALYFCASSAGSGGRTQETQYFGPGTRLLVL.

The genes are TRBV6-1 and TRBJ2-3; 10 bases agree with TRBD2. The CDR3 has 15 residues. V gave up 5 bases and J gave up 1 base; unmatched junction bases: 3. The germline CDR1 and CDR2 sequences are MNHNS and SASEGT. The CDR3 DNA follows: TGTGCCAGCAGTAGCGGGGGGGCTGGCACAGATACGCAGTATTTT. Protein sequence: CASSSGGAGTDTQYF.

This clone was seen more than once but under ten times. This chain uses TRBV6-6 with TRBJ1-5, with TRBD1 matching over 7 bases. The J segment lost 5 bases and the V segment lost 2 bases, leaving 6 bases of the junction unmatched. The germline V gene has CDR1 MNHNY and CDR2 SVGAGI (reference sequence). There are 15 residues in the CDR3. The CDR3 reads CASSYGTALYQPQHF. The DNA of the CDR3 is TGTGCCAGCAGTTACGGGACAGCACTCTATCAGCCCCAGCATTTT.

This clone was observed a few times. The chain joins TRBV7-8 to TRBJ2-1, with a possible D match to TRBD2 (5 bases). This CDR3 is 13 amino acids long. In germline, CDR1 is SGHVS, CDR2 FQNEAQ. Trimming cost V 10 bases and J 2 bases, with 12 bases left between them. CDR3 region: CATVRVAYNEQFF. DNA of the CDR3: TGTGCCACTGTGCGGGTCGCCTACAATGAGCAGTTCTTC. The whole variable domain, filled in from reference TRBV7-8 and TRBJ2-1, reads GAGVSQSPRYKVAKRGQDVALRCDPISGHVSLFWYQQALGQGPEFLTYFQNEAQLDKSGLPSDRFFAERPEGSVSTLKIQRTQQEDSAVYLCATVRVAYNEQFFGPGTRLTVL.

V and J are TRBV29-1 and TRBJ1-1; perhaps TRBD1 as D (6 bases). V was clipped by 3 bases and J by 0 bases, with 20 bases between them. Germline CDR1 is SQVTM and CDR2 is ANQGSEA. The CDR3 sequence is 17 residues long. This chain's CDR3 is CSVDSKLRQGMNTEAFF. CDR3 DNA: TGCAGCGTTGACTCAAAATTACGGCAGGGGATGAACACTGAAGCTTTCTTT. The variable domain in full, completed from reference TRBV29-1 and TRBJ1-1, reads SAVISQKPSRDICQRGTSLTIQCQVDSQVTMMFWYRQQPGQSLTLIATANQGSEATYESGFVIDKFPISRPNLTFSTLTVSNMSPEDSSIYLCSVDSKLRQGMNTEAFFGQGTRLTVV.

The genes are TRBV7-9 and TRBJ1-2, with 7 bases identical to TRBD1. The germline CDR1 and CDR2 sequences are SEHNR and FQNEAQ (reference sequence). With V trimmed by 6 bases and J by 2 bases, 6 bases remained unmatched. There are 14 residues in the CDR3. The CDR3 loop is CASRRQGYNYGYTF. CDR3 nucleotide sequence: TGTGCCAGCAGGCGACAGGGATACAACTATGGCTACACCTTC.

The V and J genes are TRBV10-1 and TRBJ2-3, with D tentatively TRBD1 or TRBD2 (5 bases each). Germline V gene sequence: CDR1 WNHNN, CDR2 SYGVQD (reference sequence). CDR3 length: 14 amino acids. V was shortened by 2 bases and J by 1 base, with 7 bases between the two germline ends. The CDR3 bases are TGCGCCAGCAGTGAGCAGGGAGGCACAGATACGCAGTATTTT. It specifies CASSEQGGTDTQYF.

The gene calls are TRBV2 and TRBJ2-1, with 7 nucleotides matching TRBD1. Per germline, CDR1 SNHLY and CDR2 FYNNEI. Trimming removed 8 bases from V and 3 bases from J; junction bases left unmatched: 7. The CDR3 spans 14 residues. CDR3 coding DNA: TGTGCCAGCCGGTCGGACAGGAACTACAATGAGCAGTTCTTC. This gives the protein CASRSDRNYNEQFF.

V gene TRBV11-2 combines with J gene TRBJ1-4; D remains unclear. The germline gives CDR1 SGHAT, CDR2 FQNNGV. The CDR3 totals 17 residues. V lost 5 bases, J lost 6 bases, and 22 bases lay in between. In DNA form, the CDR3 reads TGTGCCAGCAGCCCCGTCGAGGGAACCCCTAGAGATGAAAAACTGTTTTTT. It is translated as CASSPVEGTPRDEKLFF.

V and J are TRBV6-4 and TRBJ1-1; D is unresolved. Trimming removed 5 bases from V and 3 bases from J, with 10 bases in between. Germline values: CDR1 MRHNA, CDR2 SNTAGT. The CDR3 runs to 13 residues. CDR3 amino acids: CASSRTPDTEAFF. DNA for the CDR3: TGTGCCAGCAGTCGGACCCCGGACACTGAAGCTTTCTTT.